Each of the 7 T cell receptor beta chains below was sequenced from the same sample in a study of immune heterogeneity within non-small cell lung tumors. The TCR beta CDR3 region underwent multiplex PCR amplification with 32 V and 13 J primers. TCRdb re-called the multiplex PCR reads through MiXCR, storing one row per CDR3 protein. This table holds about 10,000 distinct CDR3 sequences, 27% found once. TCRs were amplified from roughly 600 ng gDNA of bulk tumor per sample. During surgery, each primary tumor gave multiple biopsies spaced as far apart as possible. Newly diagnosed with untreated non-small cell lung cancer, the patients underwent curative surgery. Sample: lung tumor tissue. The receptors shown here come from a man between 50 and 59 years old with non-small cell lung cancer.

Within the sample, this clonotype is medium-sized. This chain joins TRBV28 and TRBJ2-1; D unresolved. Germline V gene sequence: CDR1 MDHEN, CDR2 SYDVKM. V shed 2 bases and J shed 12 bases, with 8 bases lying between them. The CDR3 is 11 amino acids. The CDR3 loop is CASSLGRVQFF. CDR3 DNA sequence: TGTGCCAGCAGTTTAGGACGGGTGCAGTTCTTC.

About this clonotype itself: This could be a read error, since a much larger clone is one nucleotide away. V and J are TRBV5-1 and TRBJ1-1, with D uncertain. Germline V gene sequence: CDR1 SGHRS, CDR2 YFSETQ. The CDR3 runs 15 residues. The CDR3, as DNA: TGCGCCAGCAGCTTGGTTGGCGGACTGAACACTGGAGCTTTCTTT. Protein sequence: CASSLVGGLNTGAFF.

The chain combines TRBV5-6 with TRBJ1-4; D gene ambiguous. Germline V gene sequence: CDR1 SGHDT, CDR2 YYEEEE. The CDR3 is 16 amino acids. V gave up 1 base and J gave up 7 bases, with 17 bases separating them. CDR3 sequence reads: CASSLRKEGIFEKLFF. CDR3 in DNA: TGTGCCAGCAGCTTGCGGAAGGAGGGTATTTTTGAAAAACTGTTTTTT.

This clonotype was picked up a small number of times. The chain recombines TRBV3-1 with TRBJ1-3; D call uncertain. The CDR3 loop spans 15 amino acids. CDR1 and CDR2 from the germline V gene are LGHDT and YNNKEL (reference sequence). Trimming shortened V by 4 bases and J by 0 bases, and 10 bases separated the two germline ends. The CDR3 region has the DNA TGTGCCAGCAGCCGACAAGGGAGCTCTGGAAACACCATATATTTT. Amino acid sequence: CASSRQGSSGNTIYF.

This clonotype is termed medium-sized. The genes are TRBV6-1 and TRBJ2-7; 8 bases match TRBD2. V shed 5 bases, J shed 0 bases, and the junction held 3 bases outside the gene matches. The CDR3 loop spans 14 amino acids. Germline V gene sequence: CDR1 MNHNS, CDR2 SASEGT. CDR3 nucleotides: TGTGCCAGCAGTTACGGGACTAGCTCCTACGAGCAGTACTTC. It is translated as CASSYGTSSYEQYF.

The chain joins TRBV30 to TRBJ1-5, with TRBD1 as a possible D gene (5 bases). This CDR3 has 15 residues. Looked up from germline, CDR1 is GTSNPN and CDR2 is SVGIG (reference sequence). The V end lost 0 bases, the J end lost 4 bases, and 13 bases lay between the germline ends. CDR3 nucleotides: TGTGCCTGGAGTGTATCCGGGGCTAGAAATCAGCCCCAGCATTTT. As protein: CAWSVSGARNQPQHF.

The rearrangement joins TRBV30 to TRBJ1-1; no definite D call. The CDR3 has 11 residues. The germline V gene encodes CDR1 GTSNPN and CDR2 SVGIG (reference sequence). V lost 4 bases and J 7 bases, leaving 10 bases between the germline ends. CDR3 loop: CAWIRHNEAFF. In nucleotides, the CDR3 is TGTGCCTGGATACGGCATAATGAAGCTTTCTTT. Using reference TRBV30 and TRBJ1-1 for the parts outside the CDR3, the full variable domain is SQTIHQWPATLVQPVGSPLSLECTVEGTSNPNLYWYRQAAGRGLQLLFYSVGIGQISSEVPQNLSASRPQDRQFILSSKKLLLSDSGFYLCAWIRHNEAFFGQGTRLTVV.